This T cell receptor (beta chain) was profiled in a study of blood T cell repertoires in COVID-19. This clone was detected only once. The length of the CDR3 is 17 residues. CDR1 is LGHNA and CDR2 is YNFKEQ in the germline V gene. V shed 0 bases and J 5 bases; nucleotides not matched to a gene: 8. The repertoire was sequenced with immunoSEQ multiplex PCR; TCRdb's copy has only in-frame clones and lacks some. Of a few hundred thousand clones listed, about 80% are singletons. Sequencing was done on a sample of peripheral blood. This chain connects TRBV4-2 to TRBJ1-1; TRBD1 agrees at 11 bases. The receptor was derived from a woman aged 45-59 years with acute or convalescent COVID-19. The CDR3 DNA reads as TGTGCCAGCAGCCAAGAGGGCCCGGGACAGGGGGGGACTGAAGCTTTCTTT. Protein: CASSQEGPGQGGTEAFF.